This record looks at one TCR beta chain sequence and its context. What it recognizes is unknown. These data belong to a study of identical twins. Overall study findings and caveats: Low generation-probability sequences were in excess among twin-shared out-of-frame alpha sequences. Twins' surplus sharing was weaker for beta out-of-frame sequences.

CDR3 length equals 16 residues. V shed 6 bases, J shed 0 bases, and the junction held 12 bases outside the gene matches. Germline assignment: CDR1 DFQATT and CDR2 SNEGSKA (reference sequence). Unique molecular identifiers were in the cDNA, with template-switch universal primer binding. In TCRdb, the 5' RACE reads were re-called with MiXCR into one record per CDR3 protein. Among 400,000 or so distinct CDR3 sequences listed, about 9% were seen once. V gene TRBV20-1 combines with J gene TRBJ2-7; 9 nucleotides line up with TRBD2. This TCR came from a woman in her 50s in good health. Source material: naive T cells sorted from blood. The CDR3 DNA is TGCAGTGCAACCCGAGTGAGAGCGGGGGGCTCCTACGAGCAGTACTTC. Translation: CSATRVRAGGSYEQYF.